The clone carrying this T cell receptor beta chain was detected many times. The antigen is unknown. This record belongs to a study of T cell repertoires in cytomegalovirus infection. The overall study: CMV infection together with matching HLA type was indicated by public TCR beta signatures.

Whole-study findings and limits: The study identified carriers of CMV plus the relevant HLA from cumulative public TCR beta family frequency.

TCRdb analysed the reads with MiXCR anew, one entry per CDR3 protein. The profile shows some 280,000 distinct CDR3 sequences, roughly 13% of them singletons. This receptor was identified in a human donor in good health (CMV status not recorded). Some clones in this sample may be carry-over from other donors' samples. Sequencing was performed on PBMCs.

The DNA of the CDR3 is TGTGCCAGCTCCCCCGGGTTACTAGCTGTTACGCAGTATTTT. Amino acids: CASSPGLLAVTQYF. The J gene is TRBJ2-3, the V gene TRBV27; D possibly corresponds to TRBD2 (6 bases). The CDR3 consists of 14 residues. V lost 8 bases and J 8 bases, leaving 20 bases between the germline ends. CDR1 and CDR2 (germline): MNHEY, SMNVEV (reference sequence).